These 5 T cell receptor beta chains came from one sample sequenced in a study of cytomegalovirus exposure and HLA in healthy donors. Primers: 60 Vbeta forward and 13 Jbeta reverse. Sequencing used immunoSEQ multiplex PCR; TCRdb keeps in-frame clones, though not all of them. Among 100,000 to 150,000 clones listed, about four fifths were seen once. The specimen sequenced was PBMCs. The receptors stem from a man in his forties in good health and CMV-seronegative.

This clone was counted between two and nine times. J is TRBJ1-6 and V is TRBV15; no clear D. V shed 4 bases and J shed 7 bases, with 5 bases lying between them. The germline gives CDR1 LNHNV, CDR2 YYDKDF (reference sequence). The CDR3 covers 12 residues. The CDR3 spells CATSKENSPLHF. CDR3 bases: TGTGCCACCAGCAAGGAGAATTCACCCCTCCACTTT.

The genes are TRBV7-2 and TRBJ1-4; tentatively, D is TRBD1 (5 bases). This CDR3 spans 15 amino acids. Germline assignment: CDR1 SGHTA and CDR2 FQGNSA. Trimming pared 5 bases from V and 3 bases from J, leaving 13 bases between. DNA for the CDR3: TGTGCCAGCAGCCTCGGGGGGGTCCCTAATGAAAAACTGTTTTTT. Amino acids: CASSLGGVPNEKLFF.

This chain joins TRBV5-5 and TRBJ1-2, with D perhaps matching TRBD1 (6 bases). Trimming cost V 0 bases and J 4 bases, with 13 bases left between them. Looked up from germline, CDR1 is SGHKS and CDR2 is YYEKEE (reference sequence). The CDR3 runs 15 residues. CDR3 amino acids: CASSLGQVLFYGYTF. CDR3 coding DNA: TGTGCCAGCAGCTTGGGACAGGTGCTTTTCTATGGCTACACCTTC.

The chain uses TRBV7-2 and TRBJ1-2; 8 nucleotides match TRBD1. From germline, CDR1 is SGHTA and CDR2 FQGNSA. CDR3 length: 15 residues. V lost 4 bases to trimming and J lost 5 bases; unmatched junction nucleotides: 9. CDR3 sequence reads: CASSSLGTGQYGYTF. CDR3 DNA: TGTGCCAGCAGCTCCCTTGGGACAGGACAGTATGGCTACACCTTC. The complete variable domain, with remaining parts taken from reference TRBV7-2 and TRBJ1-2, reads GAGVSQSPSNKVTEKGKDVELRCDPISGHTALYWYRQSLGQGLEFLIYFQGNSAPDKSGLPSDRFSAERTGGSVSTLTIQRTQQEDSAVYLCASSSLGTGQYGYTFGSGTRLTVV.

The DNA of the CDR3 is TGCGCCAGCAGCCAAGTCTTAGGCGGACTAGCGAGCGAGCAGTACTTC. It yields the protein CASSQVLGGLASEQYF. The rearrangement uses TRBV4-3 and TRBJ2-7; 9 positions match TRBD2. This CDR3 is 16 amino acids long. V was clipped by 1 base and J by 6 bases; unmatched bases: 10. CDR1 is LGHNA, CDR2 YSLEER, per germline.